These T cell receptor beta chains were read from a single sample in a study of T cells in Graves' hyperthyroidism and ophthalmopathy. A single record per CDR3 protein comes from TCRdb applying MiXCR to the multiplex PCR reads. The top ten hold around 18% of the sample, which has about 560,000 distinct CDR3 sequences, over 15% seen once. Specimen: blood. All receptors come from a woman aged 18-29 years with Graves' hyperthyroidism. Each CDR3 is given with its conserved first and last residue. D genes are given only for firm matches. Clone size is stated in some rows and not others, as once, few, many or a class when expanded.

-	TRBJ2-5	TRBV5-1	few	TGCGCCAGCAGCTTTTCAGGGATCTATGAGACCCAGTACTTC	CASSFSGIYETQYF
TRBD1	TRBJ2-5	TRBV28	many	TGTGCCAGCAGACCCGGGACAGGGGGTGGGGAGACCCAGTACTTC	CASRPGTGGGETQYF
-	TRBJ1-1	TRBV28	many	TGTGCCAGCAGCCGAACAGGGCCCACTGAAGCTTTCTTT	CASSRTGPTEAFF
-	TRBJ1-2	TRBV20-1	-	TGCAGTGCTAGAGTCTACGAGGGCGGCTATGGCTACACCTTC	CSARVYEGGYGYTF
-	TRBJ2-5	TRBV2	-	TGTGCCAGCTCCAGGGGGGCTAGCGAAGAGACCCAGTACTTC	CASSRGASEETQYF
-	TRBJ2-7	TRBV20-1	many	TGCAGTGCTACATCTCAGGGGCCTAGGCGGGGTGATTCCTACGAGCAGTACTTC	CSATSQGPRRGDSYEQYF
-	TRBJ2-5	TRBV2	many	TGTGCCAGCTCTAAGGTCGGCGAGACCCAGTACTTC	CASSKVGETQYF
-	TRBJ2-7	TRBV18	-	TGTGCCAGCTCACCCAGACAACGAACCGAGCAGTACTTC	CASSPRQRTEQYF
TRBD2	TRBJ2-2	TRBV11-2	-	TGTGCCAGCAGCTTGGTTGGGCGGGAGCTAACCGGGGAGCTGTTTTTT	CASSLVGRELTGELFF
TRBD1	TRBJ2-7	TRBV12-3/TRBV12-4	many	TGTGCCAGCAGTACTACGACAGGACAGGGTTTCTACGAGCAGTACTTC	CASSTTTGQGFYEQYF
-	TRBJ2-3	TRBV28	-	TGTGCCAGCAGTTTCCCTCTCCGGGGTCGCACAGATACGCAGTATTTT	CASSFPLRGRTDTQYF
-	TRBJ2-1	TRBV6-1	many	TGTGCCAGCAGTCCCACGCCCGGGACACTCTACAATGAGCAGTTCTTC	CASSPTPGTLYNEQFF
-	TRBJ2-3	TRBV11-2	many	TGTGCCAGCAGCTTAGTCCCAGGCTATGGCACAGATACGCAGTATTTT	CASSLVPGYGTDTQYF
-	TRBJ1-5	TRBV4-3	-	TGCGCCAGCAGCCAAGAAATGGAGCTCCCACAGCATTTT	CASSQEMELPQHF
TRBD1	TRBJ1-6	TRBV18	-	TGTGCCAGCTCACCCCGGGACAGGGGGCTATCACCCCTCCACTTT	CASSPRDRGLSPLHF
-	TRBJ2-7	TRBV3-1	many	TGTGCCAGCAGCTCCTTCGGACAGTCCCAAGAGCAGTACTTC	CASSSFGQSQEQYF
-	TRBJ1-1	TRBV9	many	TGTGCCAGCAGCGTCGGGGGCGGGGGCACTGAAGCTTTCTTT	CASSVGGGGTEAFF
-	TRBJ2-2	TRBV3-1	-	TGTGCCAGCAGCCAAAGGTTGAGGGAGCTGTTTTTT	CASSQRLRELFF
-	TRBJ1-5	TRBV5-5	many	TGTGCCAGCAGCTTGCATGGGGGGACTGGCAATCAGCCCCAGCATTTT	CASSLHGGTGNQPQHF
-	TRBJ2-5	TRBV25-1	few	TGTGCCAGCAGTGAATCAGGGACGGGGGAGACCCAGTACTTC	CASSESGTGETQYF
-	TRBJ2-3	TRBV20-1	many	TGCAGTGCTCTTGGGCGTGGGAGCACAGATACGCAGTATTTT	CSALGRGSTDTQYF
-	TRBJ2-3	TRBV3-1	many	TGTGCCAGCAGTGCGGACACCACAGATACGCAGTATTTT	CASSADTTDTQYF
-	TRBJ2-7	TRBV30	few	TGTGCCTGGAGAAAACCGGGACCCACCTACGAGCAGTACTTC	CAWRKPGPTYEQYF
-	TRBJ2-1	TRBV20-1	many	TGCAGTGCTCATAGACCCGGGGTTGAGCAGTTCTTC	CSAHRPGVEQFF
TRBD1	TRBJ2-7	TRBV7-8	-	TGTGCCAGCAGCACGACACGGGACAGCTCCTACGAGCAGTACTTC	CASSTTRDSSYEQYF
TRBD2	TRBJ2-1	TRBV5-1	-	TGCGCCAGCAGCTTGATACTAGCGGGGGGCTACAATGAGCAGTTCTTC	CASSLILAGGYNEQFF
TRBD1	TRBJ2-1	TRBV10-3	-	TGTGCCATCAGTGAGGAGGGGGCCTTTGGGCAGTTCTTC	CAISEEGAFGQFF
TRBD2	TRBJ2-5	TRBV20-1	many	TGCAGTGCCTGTCAAACTAGCGGGATGGGGACCCAGTACTTC	CSACQTSGMGTQYF
TRBD1	TRBJ2-1	TRBV5-6	few	TGTGCCAGCAGCTTGCCGACAGGGGGCCTGTTCTTC	CASSLPTGGLFF